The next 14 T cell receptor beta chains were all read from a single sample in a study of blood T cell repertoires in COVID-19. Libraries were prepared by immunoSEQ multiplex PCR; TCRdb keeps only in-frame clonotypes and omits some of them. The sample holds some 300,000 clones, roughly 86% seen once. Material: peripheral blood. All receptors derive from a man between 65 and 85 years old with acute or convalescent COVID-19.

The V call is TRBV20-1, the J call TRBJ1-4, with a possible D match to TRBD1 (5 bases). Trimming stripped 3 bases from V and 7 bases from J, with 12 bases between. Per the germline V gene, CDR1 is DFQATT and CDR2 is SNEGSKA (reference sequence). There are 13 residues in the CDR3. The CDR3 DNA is TGCAGTGCTAGTCCCAGGGCCGTTGAAAAACTGTTTTTT. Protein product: CSASPRAVEKLFF.

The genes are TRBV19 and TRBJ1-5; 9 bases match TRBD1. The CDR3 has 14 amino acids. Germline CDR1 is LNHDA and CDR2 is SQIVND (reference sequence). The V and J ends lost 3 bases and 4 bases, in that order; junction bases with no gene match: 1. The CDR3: CASSMTGGNQPQHF. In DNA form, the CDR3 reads TGTGCCAGTAGTATGACAGGGGGGAATCAGCCCCAGCATTTT. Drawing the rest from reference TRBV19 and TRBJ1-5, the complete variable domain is DGGITQSPKYLFRKEGQNVTLSCEQNLNHDAMYWYRQDPGQGLRLIYYSQIVNDFQKGDIAEGYSVSREKKESFPLTVTSAQKNPTAFYLCASSMTGGNQPQHFGDGTRLSIL.

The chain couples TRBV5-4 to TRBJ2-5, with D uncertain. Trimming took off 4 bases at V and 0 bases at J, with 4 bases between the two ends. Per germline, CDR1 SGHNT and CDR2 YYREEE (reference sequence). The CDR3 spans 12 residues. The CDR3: CASSRYQETQYF. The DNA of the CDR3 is TGTGCCAGCAGCCGGTACCAAGAGACCCAGTACTTC.

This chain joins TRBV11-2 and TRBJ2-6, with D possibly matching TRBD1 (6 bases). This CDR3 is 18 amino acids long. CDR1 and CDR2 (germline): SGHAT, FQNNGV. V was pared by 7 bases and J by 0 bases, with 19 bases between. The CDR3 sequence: CASTTGQIRFSGANVLTF. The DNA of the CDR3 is TGTGCCAGCACTACTGGACAGATCCGCTTCTCTGGGGCCAACGTCCTGACTTTC.

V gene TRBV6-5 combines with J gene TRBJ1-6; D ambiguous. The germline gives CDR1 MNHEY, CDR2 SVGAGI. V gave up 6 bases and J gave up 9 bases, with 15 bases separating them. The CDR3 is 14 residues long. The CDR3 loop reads CASRGTARGSPLHF. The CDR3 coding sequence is TGTGCCAGCAGAGGTACCGCCCGAGGTTCACCCCTCCACTTT.

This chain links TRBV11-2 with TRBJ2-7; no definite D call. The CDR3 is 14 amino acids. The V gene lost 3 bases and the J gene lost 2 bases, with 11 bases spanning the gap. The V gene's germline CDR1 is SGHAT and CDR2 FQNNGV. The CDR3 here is CASSFPSGTYEQYF. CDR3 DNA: TGTGCCAGCAGCTTCCCTTCAGGCACCTACGAGCAGTACTTC.

CDR3 region: CASSPPKGAVVNEQFF. CDR3 nucleotides: TGTGCCAGCTCACCACCTAAGGGGGCGGTCGTAAATGAGCAGTTCTTC. J is TRBJ2-1 and V is TRBV18; TRBD1 matches 7 bases. The CDR3 runs 16 residues. Germline V gene sequence: CDR1 KGHSH, CDR2 LQKENI. The J segment lost 7 bases and the V segment lost 0 bases, leaving 9 bases of the junction unmatched. The full variable domain, rest sourced from reference TRBV18 and TRBJ2-1, is NAGVMQNPRHLVRRRGQEARLRCSPMKGHSHVYWYRQLPEEGLKFMVYLQKENIIDESGMPKERFSAEFPKEGPSILRIQQVVRGDSAAYFCASSPPKGAVVNEQFFGPGTRLTVL.

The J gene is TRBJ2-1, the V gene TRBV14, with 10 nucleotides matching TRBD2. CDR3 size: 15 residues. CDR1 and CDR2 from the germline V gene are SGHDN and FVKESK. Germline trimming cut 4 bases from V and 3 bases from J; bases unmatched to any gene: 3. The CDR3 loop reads CASSLGLADYNEQFF. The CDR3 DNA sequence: TGTGCCAGCAGCCTAGGACTAGCGGACTACAATGAGCAGTTCTTC.

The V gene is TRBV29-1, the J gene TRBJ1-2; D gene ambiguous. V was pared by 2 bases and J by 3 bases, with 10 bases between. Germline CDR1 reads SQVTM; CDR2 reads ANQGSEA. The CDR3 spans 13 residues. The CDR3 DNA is TGCAGCGTTGAACTGGCAGGCTACTATGGCTACACCTTC. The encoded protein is CSVELAGYYGYTF.

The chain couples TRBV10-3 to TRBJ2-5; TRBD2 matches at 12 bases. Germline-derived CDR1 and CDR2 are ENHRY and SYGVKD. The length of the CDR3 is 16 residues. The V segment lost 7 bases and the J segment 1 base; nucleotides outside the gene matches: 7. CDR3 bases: TGTGCCATCAAGCCCGGACTAGCGGGATCCCAAGAGACCCAGTACTTC. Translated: CAIKPGLAGSQETQYF.

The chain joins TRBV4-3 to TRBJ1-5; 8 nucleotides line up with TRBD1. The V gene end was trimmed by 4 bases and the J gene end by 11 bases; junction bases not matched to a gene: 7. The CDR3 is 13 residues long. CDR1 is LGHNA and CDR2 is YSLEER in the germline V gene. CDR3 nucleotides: TGCGCCAGCAGCCTATCATACAGGGGGGCCCAGCATTTT. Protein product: CASSLSYRGAQHF.

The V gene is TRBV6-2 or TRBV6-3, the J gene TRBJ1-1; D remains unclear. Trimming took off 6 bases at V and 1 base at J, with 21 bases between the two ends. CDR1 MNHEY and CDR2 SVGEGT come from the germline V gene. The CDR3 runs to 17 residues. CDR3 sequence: CASSLLQNNRGNTEAFF. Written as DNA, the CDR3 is TGTGCCAGCAGCCTCCTTCAGAATAACCGGGGGAACACTGAAGCTTTCTTT.

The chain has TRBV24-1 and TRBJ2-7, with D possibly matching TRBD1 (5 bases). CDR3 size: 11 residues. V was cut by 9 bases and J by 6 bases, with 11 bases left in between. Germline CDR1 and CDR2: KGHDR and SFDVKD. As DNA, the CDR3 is TGTGCCACCCCGACAGTGGGCGAGCAGTACTTC. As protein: CATPTVGEQYF.

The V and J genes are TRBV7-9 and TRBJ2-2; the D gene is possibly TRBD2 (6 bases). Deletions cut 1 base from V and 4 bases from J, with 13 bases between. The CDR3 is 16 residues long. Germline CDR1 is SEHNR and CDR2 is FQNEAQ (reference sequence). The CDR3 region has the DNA TGTGCCAGCAGCTTAGTGGGGGGACCGGGCACCGGGGAGCTGTTTTTT. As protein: CASSLVGGPGTGELFF.